The rows below give T cell receptor beta chains drawn from one sample of a study of T-cell memory formation after mild COVID-19. Each CDR3 protein is one row after TCRdb ran MiXCR on the 5' RACE reads. Among about 150,000 distinct CDR3 sequences, roughly 15% were seen once, and the ten largest hold around an eighth. Sequences were obtained from PBMCs or a T cell subset sorted from them (not recorded which). These receptors were taken from an adult woman who had mild COVID-19 (a few samples of this study predate the infection). Cell type and time point are not known. Both conserved end residues are part of each CDR3. Each record gives: J gene, clone size, V gene, D gene, CDR3 DNA, CDR3 protein. The D gene is left open where the match is weak. Clone size is shown for a subset of rows, as once, few, many or a class of expanded clone.

J gene: TRBJ1-1; clone size: -; V gene: TRBV29-1; D gene: -; CDR3 DNA: TGCAGCACTGAGACAGTGAACACTGAAGCTTTCTTT; CDR3 protein: CSTETVNTEAFF
J gene: TRBJ2-2; clone size: -; V gene: TRBV5-1; D gene: -; CDR3 DNA: TGCGCCAGCAGCTTGGGTTCGAACACCGGGGAGCTGTTTTTT; CDR3 protein: CASSLGSNTGELFF
J gene: TRBJ1-1; clone size: few; V gene: TRBV12-3/TRBV12-4; D gene: -; CDR3 DNA: TGTGCCAGCAGTTTAGGGACAGAGAACACTGAAGCTTTCTTT; CDR3 protein: CASSLGTENTEAFF
J gene: TRBJ2-3; clone size: -; V gene: TRBV4-1; D gene: -; CDR3 DNA: TGCGCCAGCAGCCAGACTGGGCTAGCGCAGTATTTT; CDR3 protein: CASSQTGLAQYF
J gene: TRBJ2-1; clone size: -; V gene: TRBV7-3; D gene: TRBD1; CDR3 DNA: TGTGCCAGCACCCTACCGGGACAGGGGGTAAGTGAGCAGTTCTTC; CDR3 protein: CASTLPGQGVSEQFF
J gene: TRBJ2-2; clone size: few; V gene: TRBV20-1; D gene: TRBD2; CDR3 DNA: TGCAGTGCTCGACCCTTAGCGGGAGGCACCGGGGAGCTGTTTTTT; CDR3 protein: CSARPLAGGTGELFF
J gene: TRBJ2-1; clone size: few; V gene: TRBV7-9; D gene: -; CDR3 DNA: TGTGCCAGCAGCCTGTTAGAGGTACACAATGAGCAGTTCTTC; CDR3 protein: CASSLLEVHNEQFF
J gene: TRBJ1-1; clone size: few; V gene: TRBV6-5; D gene: -; CDR3 DNA: TGTGCCAGCAGCCGCCCCTACGGGGGGACTTTCTTT; CDR3 protein: CASSRPYGGTFF
J gene: TRBJ1-1; clone size: few; V gene: TRBV9; D gene: -; CDR3 DNA: TGTGCCAGCAGCGTAGCCGTGAACACTGAAGCTTTCTTT; CDR3 protein: CASSVAVNTEAFF
J gene: TRBJ2-1; clone size: -; V gene: TRBV3-1; D gene: TRBD2; CDR3 DNA: TGTGCCAGCGAAGACAGAGCGGGAGAAAGGGAGCAGTTCTTC; CDR3 protein: CASEDRAGEREQFF
J gene: TRBJ2-1; clone size: -; V gene: TRBV12-3/TRBV12-4; D gene: TRBD2; CDR3 DNA: TGTGCCAGCAGTCAAGCTAGCGGGAGGGCCATGGATGAGCAGTTCTTC; CDR3 protein: CASSQASGRAMDEQFF
J gene: TRBJ1-4; clone size: -; V gene: TRBV12-3/TRBV12-4; D gene: -; CDR3 DNA: TGTGCCACCGTTAATGAAAAACTGTTTTTT; CDR3 protein: CATVNEKLFF
J gene: TRBJ2-7; clone size: -; V gene: TRBV5-1; D gene: -; CDR3 DNA: TGCGCCAGTAAGACGGTCTTCTCCTACGAGCAGTACTTC; CDR3 protein: CASKTVFSYEQYF
J gene: TRBJ2-5; clone size: few; V gene: TRBV13; D gene: TRBD1; CDR3 DNA: TGTGCCAGCAGCTTATTTGGGGACAGGGTGCTTCTGGGGGAGACCCAGTACTTC; CDR3 protein: CASSLFGDRVLLGETQYF
J gene: TRBJ1-1; clone size: -; V gene: TRBV5-1; D gene: -; CDR3 DNA: TGCGCCAGCAGCCCCGGCACCCCGCGGGCTGAAGCTTTCTTT; CDR3 protein: CASSPGTPRAEAFF
J gene: TRBJ2-7; clone size: -; V gene: TRBV25-1; D gene: -; CDR3 DNA: TGTGCCAGCAGTGTACACAATGGAGCTGAGACCTACGAGCAGTACTTC; CDR3 protein: CASSVHNGAETYEQYF
J gene: TRBJ2-1; clone size: -; V gene: TRBV7-9; D gene: -; CDR3 DNA: TGTGCCAGCAGCTCAGTGGAGAGGAACAATGAGCAGTTCTTC; CDR3 protein: CASSSVERNNEQFF
J gene: TRBJ2-7; clone size: -; V gene: TRBV29-1; D gene: -; CDR3 DNA: TGCAGCGCTCTAGGGGGACTGATCTCCTACGAGCAGTACTTC; CDR3 protein: CSALGGLISYEQYF
J gene: TRBJ2-7; clone size: -; V gene: TRBV4-3; D gene: -; CDR3 DNA: TGCGCCAGCAGCTACGGCGGCACCTCCTACGAGCAGTACTTC; CDR3 protein: CASSYGGTSYEQYF
J gene: TRBJ2-3; clone size: once; V gene: TRBV4-2; D gene: -; CDR3 DNA: TGTGCCAGCAGCCAAGCCTCCCCCGGGGATACGCAGTATTTT; CDR3 protein: CASSQASPGDTQYF
J gene: TRBJ1-3; clone size: few; V gene: TRBV27; D gene: -; CDR3 DNA: TGTGCCAGCCGACCCGGGGGAGGTGGAAACACCATATATTTT; CDR3 protein: CASRPGGGGNTIYF
J gene: TRBJ2-5; clone size: few; V gene: TRBV9; D gene: -; CDR3 DNA: TGTGCCAGCAGCGTAGGGGGCTGGCAAGAGACCCAGTACTTC; CDR3 protein: CASSVGGWQETQYF
J gene: TRBJ1-1; clone size: few; V gene: TRBV7-6; D gene: -; CDR3 DNA: TGTGCCAGCAGCTTAGTCGGAGTATTGAACACTGAAGCTTTCTTT; CDR3 protein: CASSLVGVLNTEAFF
J gene: TRBJ2-1; clone size: -; V gene: TRBV20-1; D gene: -; CDR3 DNA: TGCAGTGCTGCAATCCGGGATCCCTACAATGAGCAGTTCTTC; CDR3 protein: CSAAIRDPYNEQFF
J gene: TRBJ1-2; clone size: few; V gene: TRBV23-1; D gene: -; CDR3 DNA: TGCGCCAGCAGGAGCGGCTACACCTTC; CDR3 protein: CASRSGYTF
J gene: TRBJ1-1; clone size: -; V gene: TRBV11-3; D gene: -; CDR3 DNA: TGTGCCAGCAGCGGTGTCCTGGGCAGTGAAGCTTTCTTT; CDR3 protein: CASSGVLGSEAFF
J gene: TRBJ1-1; clone size: few; V gene: TRBV12-3/TRBV12-4; D gene: -; CDR3 DNA: TGTGCCAGCAGCCCGGACATAATGAACACTGAAGCTTTCTTT; CDR3 protein: CASSPDIMNTEAFF
J gene: TRBJ2-7; clone size: many; V gene: TRBV29-1; D gene: -; CDR3 DNA: TGCAGCGTTGTGGCGGAACGGAATCGGTACGAGCAGTACTTC; CDR3 protein: CSVVAERNRYEQYF
J gene: TRBJ2-2; clone size: -; V gene: TRBV24-1; D gene: TRBD1; CDR3 DNA: TGTGCCACCAGTGATTTCCGACAGGGGGCGAACACCGGGGAGCTGTTTTTT; CDR3 protein: CATSDFRQGANTGELFF
J gene: TRBJ1-5; clone size: -; V gene: TRBV25-1; D gene: -; CDR3 DNA: TGTGCCAGCAGTGAATCGGGGTTGCCCCAGCATTTT; CDR3 protein: CASSESGLPQHF
J gene: TRBJ1-2; clone size: few; V gene: TRBV20-1; D gene: -; CDR3 DNA: TGCAGTGCTAGTAATGATGGGGGAATTGGTGGCTACACCTTC; CDR3 protein: CSASNDGGIGGYTF
J gene: TRBJ1-2; clone size: few; V gene: TRBV20-1; D gene: TRBD1; CDR3 DNA: TGCAGTGCTCAACCGGGGGACAGGGGAAGAGGCTACACCTTC; CDR3 protein: CSAQPGDRGRGYTF
J gene: TRBJ1-1; clone size: -; V gene: TRBV20-1; D gene: -; CDR3 DNA: TGCAGTGCTAGAGTGGGAGGACCAAAGACTGAAGCTTTCTTT; CDR3 protein: CSARVGGPKTEAFF
J gene: TRBJ2-3; clone size: -; V gene: TRBV4-3; D gene: -; CDR3 DNA: TGCGCCAGCAGCCAAGAACTAGCTAGCACAGATACGCAGTATTTT; CDR3 protein: CASSQELASTDTQYF
J gene: TRBJ2-3; clone size: few; V gene: TRBV12-3/TRBV12-4; D gene: -; CDR3 DNA: TGTGCCAGCAGTCCCCCGACGGAGCGGACCACAGATACGCAGTATTTT; CDR3 protein: CASSPPTERTTDTQYF
J gene: TRBJ2-1; clone size: -; V gene: TRBV12-3/TRBV12-4; D gene: -; CDR3 DNA: TGTGCCAGCTCCCCAACGAACGGGGTCAATGAGCAGTTCTTC; CDR3 protein: CASSPTNGVNEQFF
J gene: TRBJ2-7; clone size: many; V gene: TRBV5-1; D gene: TRBD1; CDR3 DNA: TGCGCCAGCAGCGCGGGACAGGGGGATTACGAGCAGTACTTC; CDR3 protein: CASSAGQGDYEQYF
J gene: TRBJ2-1; clone size: few; V gene: TRBV4-2; D gene: -; CDR3 DNA: TGTGCCAGCAGCCTAGAGACGTTAATTACGCAGGACCTCTCCTACAATGAGCAGTTCTTC; CDR3 protein: CASSLETLITQDLSYNEQFF
J gene: TRBJ1-1; clone size: few; V gene: TRBV7-2; D gene: -; CDR3 DNA: TGTGCCAGCAGCACGGACAGTTACACTGAAGCTTTCTTT; CDR3 protein: CASSTDSYTEAFF
J gene: TRBJ2-5; clone size: few; V gene: TRBV4-3; D gene: TRBD2; CDR3 DNA: TGCGCCAGCAGCCGACTAGCGTCGGAGACCCAGTACTTC; CDR3 protein: CASSRLASETQYF
J gene: TRBJ2-1; clone size: few; V gene: TRBV6-5; D gene: -; CDR3 DNA: TGTGCCAGCACCGAACAGGGTACCTACAATGAGCAGTTCTTC; CDR3 protein: CASTEQGTYNEQFF
J gene: TRBJ2-3; clone size: -; V gene: TRBV18; D gene: -; CDR3 DNA: TGTGCCAGCTCACCACCGGTCAGCACAGATACGCAGTATTTT; CDR3 protein: CASSPPVSTDTQYF
J gene: TRBJ2-5; clone size: -; V gene: TRBV9; D gene: -; CDR3 DNA: TGTGCCAGCAGCGTAGTGACGGGGGCCGGGGAGACCCAGTACTTC; CDR3 protein: CASSVVTGAGETQYF
J gene: TRBJ1-2; clone size: -; V gene: TRBV12-3/TRBV12-4; D gene: TRBD1; CDR3 DNA: TGTGCCAGCAGTTTAGTGACAGGGGTTGGCTATGGCTACACCTTC; CDR3 protein: CASSLVTGVGYGYTF
J gene: TRBJ1-1; clone size: few; V gene: TRBV28; D gene: TRBD1; CDR3 DNA: TGTGCCAGCAGCGCGTTGGACAGGATGGGATTTCAAGCTTTCTTT; CDR3 protein: CASSALDRMGFQAFF
J gene: TRBJ2-3; clone size: -; V gene: TRBV27; D gene: -; CDR3 DNA: TGTGCCAGCAGTTTTTCCATCCCAGGCACAGATACGCAGTATTTT; CDR3 protein: CASSFSIPGTDTQYF
J gene: TRBJ2-7; clone size: -; V gene: TRBV6-2/TRBV6-3; D gene: TRBD2; CDR3 DNA: TGTGCCAGCAGTCAAAAACTAGCGGGAGTCTCCTACGAGCAGTACTTC; CDR3 protein: CASSQKLAGVSYEQYF
J gene: TRBJ2-5; clone size: few; V gene: TRBV7-9; D gene: TRBD2; CDR3 DNA: TGTGCCAGCAGCTTAGGGGTCCTGACTAGCGGACAAGAGACCCAGTACTTC; CDR3 protein: CASSLGVLTSGQETQYF
J gene: TRBJ2-5; clone size: -; V gene: TRBV7-3; D gene: -; CDR3 DNA: TGTGCCAGCAGCCCGCGACTCCTCCAAGAGACCCAGTACTTC; CDR3 protein: CASSPRLLQETQYF
J gene: TRBJ1-2; clone size: few; V gene: TRBV5-1; D gene: -; CDR3 DNA: TGCGCCAGCAGCGCCACAGGGCCCAGCGGATATGGCTACACCTTC; CDR3 protein: CASSATGPSGYGYTF
J gene: TRBJ1-2; clone size: -; V gene: TRBV6-5; D gene: -; CDR3 DNA: TGTGCCAGCAGTTACAACGGGGACGGCTACACCTTC; CDR3 protein: CASSYNGDGYTF
J gene: TRBJ2-7; clone size: few; V gene: TRBV30; D gene: -; CDR3 DNA: TGTGCCTGGAGTCCACGACAGGCGACTCCCTACGAGCAGTACTTC; CDR3 protein: CAWSPRQATPYEQYF
J gene: TRBJ1-2; clone size: few; V gene: TRBV7-2; D gene: -; CDR3 DNA: TGTGCCAGCAGCTCAGGACAGACCTATGGCTACACCTTC; CDR3 protein: CASSSGQTYGYTF
J gene: TRBJ2-7; clone size: few; V gene: TRBV20-1; D gene: TRBD2; CDR3 DNA: TGCAGCGCCAACGACGGACTAGCGGGATCCTACGAGCAGTACTTC; CDR3 protein: CSANDGLAGSYEQYF